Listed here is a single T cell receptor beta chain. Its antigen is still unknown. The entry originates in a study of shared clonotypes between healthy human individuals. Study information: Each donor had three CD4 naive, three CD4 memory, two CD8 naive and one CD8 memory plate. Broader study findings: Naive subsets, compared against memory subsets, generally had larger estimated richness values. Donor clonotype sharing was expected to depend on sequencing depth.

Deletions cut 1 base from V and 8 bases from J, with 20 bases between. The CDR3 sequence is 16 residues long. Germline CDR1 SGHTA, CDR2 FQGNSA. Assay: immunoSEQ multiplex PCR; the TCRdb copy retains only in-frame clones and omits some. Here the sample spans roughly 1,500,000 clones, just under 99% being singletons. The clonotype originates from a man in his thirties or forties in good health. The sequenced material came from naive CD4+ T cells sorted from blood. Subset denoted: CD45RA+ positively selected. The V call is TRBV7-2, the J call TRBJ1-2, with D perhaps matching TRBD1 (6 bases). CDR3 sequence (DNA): TGTGCCAGCAGCTTAGGGCCACAGGGTGGGGTCTGGGGCTACACCTTC. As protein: CASSLGPQGGVWGYTF.